The 20 T cell receptor beta chains below come from one sample, sequenced in a study of cytomegalovirus exposure and HLA in healthy donors. In the PCR, 60 Vbeta and 13 Jbeta primers were used. Some clones are missing from TCRdb's copy, which holds only in-frame ones; the method was immunoSEQ multiplex PCR. The sample yields 95,000 to 110,000 clones, about 80% seen once. Sequenced: PBMCs. The origin of the receptors is a woman aged 18-29 years in good health and CMV-seropositive.

A few counts support this clone. The chain is built from TRBV12-5 and TRBJ2-1, with 9 bases fitting TRBD1. The V and J ends lost 4 bases and 9 bases, in that order; junction bases with no gene match: 4. The CDR3 is 13 residues long. CDR1 is LGHNT and CDR2 is FRNRAP in the germline V gene. CDR3 in amino acids: CASGSTGGTEQFF. CDR3 DNA: TGTGCTAGTGGTTCCACAGGGGGCACTGAGCAGTTCTTC.

The J gene is TRBJ2-3, the V gene TRBV30; tentatively, D is TRBD1 (6 bases). The germline V gene encodes CDR1 GTSNPN and CDR2 SVGIG (reference sequence). This CDR3 has 14 residues. V gave up 6 bases and J gave up 2 bases, with 15 bases separating them. For the CDR3, the DNA is TGTGCCTGTCGACCCACAGGGTCCACAGATACGCAGTATTTT. Translating it yields CACRPTGSTDTQYF.

The chain is built from TRBV27 and TRBJ2-2, with D possibly matching TRBD2 (6 bases). The CDR3 loop spans 19 amino acids. V lost 9 bases and J lost 0, with 26 bases in between. CDR1 is MNHEY, CDR2 SMNVEV, per germline (reference sequence). The CDR3 protein is CASFRTGVACIANTGELFF. In DNA, the CDR3 is TGTGCCAGTTTTCGAACGGGAGTCGCCTGCATTGCGAACACCGGGGAGCTGTTTTTT.

The V and J genes are TRBV2 and TRBJ2-3; D ambiguous. CDR1 and CDR2 (germline): SNHLY, FYNNEI. V shed 4 bases and J shed 0 bases, with 8 bases lying between them. The CDR3 runs 14 residues. The CDR3 here is CASSAVVSTDTQYF. The CDR3 DNA follows: TGTGCCAGCAGTGCAGTCGTTAGCACAGATACGCAGTATTTT.

This sequence joins TRBV19 and TRBJ2-3; 10 bases agree with TRBD1. The V and J ends lost 6 bases and 7 bases, in that order; junction bases with no gene match: 10. This CDR3 is 15 amino acids long. Per germline, CDR1 LNHDA and CDR2 SQIVND (reference sequence). The CDR3, as DNA: TGTGCCAGTAGCCCAATGACAGGGGGCGTAAATACGCAGTATTTT. Protein: CASSPMTGGVNTQYF.

V usage is TRBV30 and J usage is TRBJ2-7; 8 bases match TRBD1. The CDR3 consists of 13 residues. Losses at the gene ends were 5 bases for V and 0 bases for J; bases not matched to a gene: 3. CDR1 and CDR2 from the germline V gene are GTSNPN and SVGIG (reference sequence). The CDR3: CAWDRGASYEQYF. Here the CDR3 DNA reads TGTGCCTGGGACAGGGGTGCCTCCTACGAGCAGTACTTC.

This chain links TRBV27 with TRBJ1-6; the D is unclear. CDR3 size: 12 residues. Trimming shortened V by 4 bases and J by 9 bases, and 7 bases separated the two germline ends. CDR1 and CDR2 (germline): MNHEY, SMNVEV (reference sequence). The CDR3 DNA follows: TGTGCCAGCAGTTCGACAATTTCACCCCTCCACTTT. Its protein product is CASSSTISPLHF.

The V call is TRBV12-5, the J call TRBJ2-5; 7 nucleotides match TRBD1. CDR3 length equals 15 residues. Trimming removed 6 bases from V and 2 bases from J; junction bases left unmatched: 9. Germline CDR1 is LGHNT and CDR2 is FRNRAP. CDR3 DNA sequence: TGTGCTAGTGGGGACCTAACAGGGGCTCAAGAGACCCAGTACTTC. Its protein is CASGDLTGAQETQYF. Full variable domain (remainder filled in from reference TRBV12-5 and TRBJ2-5): DARVTQTPRHKVTEMGQEVTMRCQPILGHNTVFWYRQTMMQGLELLAYFRNRAPLDDSGMPKDRFSAEMPDATLATLKIQPSEPRDSAVYFCASGDLTGAQETQYFGPGTRLLVL.

The chain links TRBV10-3 to TRBJ2-1; possible D gene TRBD2, 6 bases. This CDR3 comprises 14 residues. The germline CDR1 and CDR2 sequences are ENHRY and SYGVKD. The V gene lost 5 bases and the J gene lost 2 bases, with 10 bases spanning the gap. DNA of the CDR3: TGTGCCATCAGTAAGCCTAGCGCCTACAATGAGCAGTTCTTC. Its translation: CAISKPSAYNEQFF.

This clone was recorded once. V usage is TRBV13 and J usage is TRBJ2-1; D uncertain. CDR1 is PRHDT and CDR2 is FYEKMQ in the germline V gene (reference sequence). The CDR3 is 12 residues long. Trimming took off 0 bases at V and 9 bases at J, with 6 bases between the two ends. CDR3 sequence: CASSLGEVEQFF. For the CDR3, the DNA is TGTGCCAGCAGCTTAGGAGAGGTTGAGCAGTTCTTC.

The gene calls are TRBV5-5 and TRBJ2-7; TRBD2 matches at 8 bases. V lost 5 bases to trimming and J lost 2 bases; unmatched junction nucleotides: 12. This CDR3 spans 16 amino acids. The germline gives CDR1 SGHKS, CDR2 YYEKEE (reference sequence). The CDR3 reads CASRIDSGSGTYEQYF. In DNA form, the CDR3 reads TGTGCCAGCAGGATAGACAGCGGGAGTGGCACCTACGAGCAGTACTTC. The whole variable domain, remainder taken from reference TRBV5-5 and TRBJ2-7, is DAGVTQSPTHLIKTRGQQVTLRCSPISGHKSVSWYQQVLGQGPQFIFQYYEKEERGRGNFPDRFSARQFPNYSSELNVNALLLGDSALYLCASRIDSGSGTYEQYFGPGTRLTVT.

The chain has TRBV6-1 and TRBJ2-3; possibly TRBD2 for D (7 bases). The CDR3 totals 14 residues. CDR1 MNHNS and CDR2 SASEGT come from the germline V gene. Trimming pared 6 bases from V and 5 bases from J, leaving 15 bases between. CDR3 loop: CASSTGGLGDTQYF. CDR3 DNA: TGTGCCAGCAGCACGGGGGGCCTGGGAGATACGCAGTATTTT.

The V gene is TRBV28, the J gene TRBJ1-4; 9 bases are a match to TRBD1. The V gene end was trimmed by 2 bases and the J gene end by 5 bases; junction bases not matched to a gene: 3. The CDR3 totals 15 residues. Germline V lookup: CDR1 MDHEN, CDR2 SYDVKM. In DNA form, the CDR3 reads TGTGCCAGCAGTTTAAAAACAGGGGGCAATGAAAAACTGTTTTTT. Translation: CASSLKTGGNEKLFF. Complete variable domain (other parts from reference TRBV28 and TRBJ1-4): DVKVTQSSRYLVKRTGEKVFLECVQDMDHENMFWYRQDPGLGLRLIYFSYDVKMKEKGDIPEGYSVSREKKERFSLILESASTNQTSMYLCASSLKTGGNEKLFFGSGTQLSVL.

This chain connects TRBV5-1 to TRBJ1-5; TRBD1 agrees at 7 bases. Germline CDR1 and CDR2: SGHRS and YFSETQ. V was clipped by 0 bases and J by 1 base; unmatched bases: 10. This CDR3 has 18 amino acids. This chain's CDR3 is CASSLEGQVGISNQPQHF. The CDR3, as DNA: TGCGCCAGCAGCTTGGAAGGACAGGTCGGGATCAGCAATCAGCCCCAGCATTTT.

The chain links TRBV12-5 to TRBJ2-7; TRBD2 aligns across 9 bases. CDR3 size: 14 residues. The germline V gene encodes CDR1 LGHNT and CDR2 FRNRAP. V shed 1 base, J shed 4 bases, and the junction held 2 bases outside the gene matches. CDR3 DNA: TGTGCTAGTGGTTTGGGGGGACTAGCTTACGAGCAGTACTTC. It encodes CASGLGGLAYEQYF.

The chain employs TRBV5-1 and TRBJ2-2, with 11 bases identical to TRBD2. The germline CDR1 and CDR2 sequences are SGHRS and YFSETQ. The junction had 4 bases not matched to a gene; V was cut back by 4 bases and J by 2 bases. This CDR3 spans 16 amino acids. As DNA, the CDR3 is TGCGCCAGCAGCCCACTAGCGGGAGTCAACACCGGGGAGCTGTTTTTT. Translation gives CASSPLAGVNTGELFF. Drawing the rest from reference TRBV5-1 and TRBJ2-2, the complete variable domain is KAGVTQTPRYLIKTRGQQVTLSCSPISGHRSVSWYQQTPGQGLQFLFEYFSETQRNKGNFPGRFSGRQFSNSRSEMNVSTLELGDSALYLCASSPLAGVNTGELFFGEGSRLTVL.

V is TRBV5-1 and J is TRBJ2-2; D might be TRBD2 (6 bases). The CDR3 length is 14 residues. Trimming took off 4 bases at V and 7 bases at J, with 14 bases between the two ends. Germline CDR1 is SGHRS and CDR2 is YFSETQ. The CDR3 loop reads CASSQQGGNGELFF. DNA of the CDR3: TGCGCCAGCAGCCAACAAGGAGGGAACGGGGAGCTGTTTTTT.

The V call is TRBV4-1, the J call TRBJ1-6; possibly TRBD1 for D (5 bases). Germline V gives CDR1 MGHRA, CDR2 YSYEKL. Trimming stripped 1 base from V and 5 bases from J, with 21 bases between. This CDR3 region has 19 residues. The CDR3 bases are TGCGCCAGCAGCCAAGGGGGTCTGAGGACGCTAGGGGATAATTCACCCCTCCACTTT. Amino acids: CASSQGGLRTLGDNSPLHF.

The V gene is TRBV5-1, the J gene TRBJ2-1; a possible D gene is TRBD1 (5 bases). From germline, CDR1 is SGHRS and CDR2 YFSETQ. The ends were cut back, 2 bases at V and 1 base at J, with 10 bases in the middle. The CDR3 extends over 15 amino acids. The CDR3 bases are TGCGCCAGCAGCTTCGAAGGGGAATCCTACAATGAGCAGTTCTTC. Protein sequence: CASSFEGESYNEQFF.

The chain links TRBV30 to TRBJ1-1, with no clear D. V was pared by 5 bases and J by 1 base, with 8 bases between. CDR3 length: 12 residues. CDR1 GTSNPN and CDR2 SVGIG come from the germline V gene (reference sequence). CDR3 in amino acids: CAWEIGNTEAFF. In nucleotides, the CDR3 is TGTGCCTGGGAGATCGGGAACACTGAAGCTTTCTTT.